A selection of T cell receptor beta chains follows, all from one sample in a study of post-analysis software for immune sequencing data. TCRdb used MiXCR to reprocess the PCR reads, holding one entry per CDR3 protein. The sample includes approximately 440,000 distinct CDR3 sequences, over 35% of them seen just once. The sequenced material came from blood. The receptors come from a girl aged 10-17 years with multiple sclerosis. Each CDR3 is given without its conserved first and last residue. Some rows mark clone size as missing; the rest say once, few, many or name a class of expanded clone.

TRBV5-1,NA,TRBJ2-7,ASSLGRLTSGRAEAYNEQY
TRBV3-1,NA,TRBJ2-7,ASSQGMDYEQY
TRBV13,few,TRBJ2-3,ASSLAKAPTDTQY
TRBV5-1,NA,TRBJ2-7,ASRRGTLGPYEQY
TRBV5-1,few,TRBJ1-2,ASQLGVEYGYT
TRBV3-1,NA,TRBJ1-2,ASKDEGNYGYT
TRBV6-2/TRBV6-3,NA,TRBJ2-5,ASSYDDQETQY
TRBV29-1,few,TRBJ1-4,SVTTGATNEKLF
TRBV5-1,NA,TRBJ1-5,ASSLVGGSNQPQH
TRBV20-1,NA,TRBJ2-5,SVCEGVNQETQY
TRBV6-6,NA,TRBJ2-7,ASTTTTSGVSYEQY
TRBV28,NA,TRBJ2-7,ASAWHGAYEQY
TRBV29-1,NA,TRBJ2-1,SVEGTSGSASSYNEQF
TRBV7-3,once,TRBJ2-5,ACSLGGTQETQY
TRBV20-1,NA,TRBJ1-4,SATAGGGNEKLF
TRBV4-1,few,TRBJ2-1,ASSQVDLGLSYNEQF
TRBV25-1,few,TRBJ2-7,ASRGGHSYEQY
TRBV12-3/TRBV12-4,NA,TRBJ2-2,ASNTNGAGELF
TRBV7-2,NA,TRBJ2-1,ASGFGTSGNYNEQF
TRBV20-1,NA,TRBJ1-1,SASKQDTEAF
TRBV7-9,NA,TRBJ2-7,ASSAGLAGYEQY
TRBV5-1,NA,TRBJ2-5,ASSLATPHQETQY
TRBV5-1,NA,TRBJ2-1,ASTISNSINEQF
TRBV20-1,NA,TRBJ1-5,SASIANQPQH
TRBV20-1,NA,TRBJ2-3,SAPEGGSGTDTQY
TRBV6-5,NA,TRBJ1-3,ASTDGTPPGNTIY
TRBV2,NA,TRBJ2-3,ASRVQGGTDTQY
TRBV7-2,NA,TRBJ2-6,ASGPQSSGANVLT
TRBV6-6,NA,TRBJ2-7,ASSYHETGGGAYEQY
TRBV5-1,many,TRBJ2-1,ASSPDHEQF
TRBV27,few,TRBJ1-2,ASSYRGANYGYT
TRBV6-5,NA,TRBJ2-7,ASSYKAGTTTGEQY
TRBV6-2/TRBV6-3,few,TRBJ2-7,ASSPVAEVGYEQY
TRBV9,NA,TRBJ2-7,ASSVVPGMSGEQY
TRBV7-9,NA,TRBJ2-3,ASSLLGPSGPTDTQY
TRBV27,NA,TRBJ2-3,ASSFGGRGSDTQY
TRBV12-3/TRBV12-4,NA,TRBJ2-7,ASSLHGSYEQY
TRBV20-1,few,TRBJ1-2,SAGGGYGYT
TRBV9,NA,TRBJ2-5,ASSVGGWGDIGETQY
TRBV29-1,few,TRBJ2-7,SVAFAGFGYEQY
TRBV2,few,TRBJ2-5,AGDGTGSETQY
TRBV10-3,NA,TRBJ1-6,ATQTGVDSPLH
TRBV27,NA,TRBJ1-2,ASSSEHRGYNYGYT